These 27 T cell receptor beta chains originate from one sample sequenced in a study of cytomegalovirus exposure and HLA in healthy donors. Here immunoSEQ multiplex PCR was the method, and the copy in TCRdb shows in-frame clones only, minus some. The sample carries roughly 90,000 clones, roughly 85% recorded once. What was sequenced was PBMCs. All receptors derive from a man aged 18 to 30 in good health and CMV-seropositive.

The chain is built from TRBV28 and TRBJ1-2; 8 nucleotides line up with TRBD1. The CDR3 is made up of 14 amino acids. V dropped 6 bases and J dropped 6; count of bases not matched to a gene: 9. Per germline, CDR1 MDHEN and CDR2 SYDVKM. The CDR3 sequence: CASSFTGGNDGYTF. CDR3 sequence (DNA): TGTGCCAGCAGCTTCACAGGGGGGAATGATGGCTACACCTTC.

The chain employs TRBV10-2 and TRBJ2-7, with D hard to call. V was trimmed by 6 bases and J by 2 bases, leaving 11 bases between them. CDR1 and CDR2 (germline): WSHSY, SAAADI. The CDR3 consists of 13 residues. In DNA, the CDR3 is TGCGCCAGCAGGTTGCCAGAAGCCTACGAGCAGTACTTC. Amino acid sequence: CASRLPEAYEQYF.

This clone appeared a few times. The chain links TRBV11-2 to TRBJ2-7, with 12 nucleotides matching TRBD1. The CDR3 extends over 17 amino acids. J lost 7 bases, V lost 2 bases, and 12 bases had no gene match. Germline V gives CDR1 SGHAT, CDR2 FQNNGV. The CDR3 DNA reads as TGTGCCAGCAGCTTACTCGGACCGGGACAGGGGGCTGAAGAGCAGTACGTC. Its translation is CASSLLGPGQGAEEQYV.

The chain uses TRBV13 and TRBJ1-4; D not certain. V was cut by 4 bases and J by 0 bases, with 9 bases left in between. This CDR3 contains 15 residues. Germline-derived CDR1 and CDR2 are PRHDT and FYEKMQ (reference sequence). CDR3: CASSSLEATNEKLFF. The CDR3 DNA sequence: TGTGCCAGCAGCTCACTCGAGGCAACTAATGAAAAACTGTTTTTT. Complete variable domain (other parts from reference TRBV13 and TRBJ1-4): AAGVIQSPRHLIKEKRETATLKCYPIPRHDTVYWYQQGPGQDPQFLISFYEKMQSDKGSIPDRFSAQQFSDYHSELNMSSLELGDSALYFCASSSLEATNEKLFFGSGTQLSVL.

The chain couples TRBV7-6 to TRBJ2-3; TRBD2 matches 8 bases. V was pared by 4 bases and J by 6 bases, with 6 bases of the junction left unmatched. The CDR3 spans 14 residues. Germline V gives CDR1 SGHVS, CDR2 FNYEAQ. This CDR3 is CASSSPGRGDTQYF. The CDR3 nucleotides read TGTGCCAGCAGCTCCCCCGGGAGGGGCGATACGCAGTATTTT.

The rearrangement uses TRBV15 and TRBJ2-5; 10 nucleotides match TRBD2. Germline-derived CDR1 and CDR2 are LNHNV and YYDKDF (reference sequence). J gave up 5 bases and V 0 bases, and 6 bases lay outside the gene matches. CDR3 length: 16 amino acids. For the CDR3, the DNA is TGTGCCACCAGCAGAGATCTTACTAGCGGGATTGAGACCCAGTACTTC. Amino acids: CATSRDLTSGIETQYF.

The chain recombines TRBV5-5 with TRBJ1-4, with TRBD1 identical over 10 bases. Per the germline V gene, CDR1 is SGHKS and CDR2 is YYEKEE (reference sequence). Trimming cost V 4 bases and J 8 bases; bases outside gene matches: 8. The CDR3 is 15 residues long. The CDR3 is CASSRKTGGDEKLFF. The CDR3 bases are TGTGCCAGCAGCCGTAAGACAGGGGGCGACGAAAAACTGTTTTTT.

The genes are TRBV6-6 and TRBJ2-3, with 7 bases matching TRBD1. In germline, CDR1 is MNHNY, CDR2 SVGAGI (reference sequence). The CDR3 has 12 residues. The V gene end was trimmed by 6 bases and the J gene end by 3 bases; junction bases not matched to a gene: 0. This chain's CDR3 is CASRQGTDTQYF. For the CDR3, the DNA is TGTGCCAGCAGACAGGGGACAGATACGCAGTATTTT.

V gene TRBV27 combines with J gene TRBJ1-4, with TRBD1 matching over 8 bases. The CDR3 runs to 17 residues. CDR1 is MNHEY, CDR2 SMNVEV, per germline (reference sequence). V trimming: 4 bases; J trimming: 8 bases; junction bases outside the gene matches: 15. Here the CDR3 reads CASSSPSNRGVREKLFF. The CDR3 region has the DNA TGTGCCAGCAGTTCCCCATCCAACAGGGGGGTGCGGGAAAAACTGTTTTTT. Together with reference TRBV27 and TRBJ1-4, the CDR3 gives the full variable domain: EAQVTQNPRYLITVTGKKLTVTCSQNMNHEYMSWYRQDPGLGLRQIYYSMNVEVTDKGDVPEGYKVSRKEKRNFPLILESPSPNQTSLYFCASSSPSNRGVREKLFFGSGTQLSVL.

The gene calls are TRBV5-1 and TRBJ1-5; TRBD1 might be the D (6 bases). V was clipped by 2 bases and J by 0 bases, with 12 bases between them. The CDR3 runs 16 residues. Germline lookup yields CDR1 SGHRS and CDR2 YFSETQ. Here the CDR3 DNA reads TGCGCCAGCAGCTTTCGTACAGGGTATAGCAATCAGCCCCAGCATTTT. Translation gives CASSFRTGYSNQPQHF.

The sample holds many counts of this clone. The V gene is TRBV7-6, the J gene TRBJ2-7; no firm D call. V lost 5 bases and J lost 1, with 6 bases in between. The CDR3 extends over 12 amino acids. Germline loops: CDR1 SGHVS, CDR2 FNYEAQ. DNA for the CDR3: TGTGCCAGCAGCATCGGGTCCTACGAGCAGTACGTC. Translated, it gives CASSIGSYEQYV.

The rearrangement uses TRBV2 and TRBJ2-1; D perhaps matches TRBD1 (5 bases). Germline assignment: CDR1 SNHLY and CDR2 FYNNEI. The CDR3 totals 13 residues. Between the trimmed V and J ends, which lost 4 bases and 5 bases, there was a span of 9 bases. The DNA of the CDR3 is TGTGCCAGCAGTGGATCAGGGAACAATGAGCAGTTCTTC. Translated: CASSGSGNNEQFF.

V and J are TRBV9 and TRBJ2-3, with 7 bases aligning to TRBD2. The germline V gene encodes CDR1 SGDLS and CDR2 YYNGEE. The trim removed 0 bases at V and 6 bases at J, leaving 7 bases unmatched. The CDR3 totals 15 residues. In nucleotides, the CDR3 is TGTGCCAGCAGCGTAGGCGGGAGTTTATCGGATACGCAGTATTTT. This translates into CASSVGGSLSDTQYF.

The CDR3 DNA follows: TGTGCCTGGAGTGTTGTTGGCGGGAGGGGCAATGAGCAGTTCTTC. Translating gives CAWSVVGGRGNEQFF. The rearrangement joins TRBV30 to TRBJ2-1; TRBD2 agrees at 9 bases. Trimming cost V 0 bases and J 6 bases; bases outside gene matches: 6. This CDR3 comprises 15 residues. CDR1 and CDR2 (germline): GTSNPN, SVGIG (reference sequence).

The chain couples TRBV7-3 to TRBJ2-1; D gene ambiguous. From germline, CDR1 is SGHTA and CDR2 FQGTGA. Trimming shortened V by 5 bases and J by 0 bases, and 11 bases separated the two germline ends. The CDR3 runs to 15 residues. CDR3 in DNA: TGTGCCAGCAGCGCATCTAGGAGCTCCTACAATGAGCAGTTCTTC. The encoded protein is CASSASRSSYNEQFF.

V usage is TRBV7-7 and J usage is TRBJ2-3; 7 positions agree with TRBD2. V was clipped by 5 bases and J by 4 bases; unmatched bases: 6. Looked up from germline, CDR1 is SSHAT and CDR2 is FNYEAQ (reference sequence). This CDR3 has 14 amino acids. The CDR3 here is CASSQGGPADTQYF. CDR3 nucleotides: TGTGCCAGCAGCCAGGGAGGGCCCGCAGATACGCAGTATTTT.

The V call is TRBV29-1, the J call TRBJ2-3; 7 nucleotides line up with TRBD1. After removal of 7 bases from V and 0 bases from J, the junction contained 7 bases not matched to a gene. The CDR3 contains 14 residues. Per germline, CDR1 SQVTM and CDR2 ANQGSEA. Here the CDR3 reads CSADPGGSTDTQYF. The CDR3 region has the DNA TGCAGCGCAGACCCAGGGGGTAGCACAGATACGCAGTATTTT.

This clone turned up a few times. The gene calls are TRBV7-9 and TRBJ1-1; D gene ambiguous. V was shortened by 5 bases and J by 3 bases, with 7 bases between the two germline ends. The germline V gene has CDR1 SEHNR and CDR2 FQNEAQ (reference sequence). The CDR3 sequence is 12 residues long. The CDR3 bases are TGTGCCAGCAGCCCCGGGTACACTGAAGCTTTCTTT. Encoded protein: CASSPGYTEAFF.

The gene calls are TRBV19 and TRBJ1-1, with TRBD1 matching over 9 bases. CDR1 is LNHDA, CDR2 SQIVND, per germline (reference sequence). The CDR3 has 17 amino acids. J lost 0 bases, V lost 5 bases, and 10 bases had no gene match. This CDR3 is CASSSGQGIGVNTEAFF. The CDR3 region has the DNA TGTGCCAGTAGTTCAGGACAGGGGATTGGTGTGAACACTGAAGCTTTCTTT. The full variable domain, with the rest looked up from reference TRBV19 and TRBJ1-1, is DGGITQSPKYLFRKEGQNVTLSCEQNLNHDAMYWYRQDPGQGLRLIYYSQIVNDFQKGDIAEGYSVSREKKESFPLTVTSAQKNPTAFYLCASSSGQGIGVNTEAFFGQGTRLTVV.

The chain carries TRBV7-2 and TRBJ1-1, with TRBD1 matching over 9 bases. This CDR3 comprises 13 residues. Germline lookup yields CDR1 SGHTA and CDR2 FQGNSA. The V segment lost 4 bases and the J segment 7 bases; nucleotides outside the gene matches: 4. This CDR3 reads CASSSTGGNEAFF. As DNA, the CDR3 is TGTGCCAGCAGCTCTACAGGGGGCAATGAAGCTTTCTTT.

This chain connects TRBV10-1 to TRBJ2-2, with D possibly matching TRBD2 (6 bases). V gave up 5 bases and J gave up 6 bases, with 7 bases separating them. Germline V gene sequence: CDR1 WNHNN, CDR2 SYGVQD (reference sequence). This CDR3 spans 12 amino acids. The CDR3 nucleotides read TGCGCCAGCAGTACTAGCTCCGGGGAGCTGTTTTTT. Protein product: CASSTSSGELFF.

This clone was detected a few times. The chain carries TRBV30 and TRBJ2-2; 9 bases map to TRBD1. CDR3 length: 15 amino acids. Germline CDR1 reads GTSNPN; CDR2 reads SVGIG (reference sequence). V shed 2 bases, J shed 4 bases, and the junction held 5 bases outside the gene matches. CDR3 protein: CAWSRGQGSTGELFF. The CDR3 nucleotides read TGTGCCTGGAGTCGGGGACAGGGTAGCACCGGGGAGCTGTTTTTT.

The J gene is TRBJ1-3, the V gene TRBV28, with 7 positions matching TRBD1. Trimming at V came to 3 bases and at J to 0 bases, leaving 14 bases not matched to a gene. Germline-derived CDR1 and CDR2 are MDHEN and SYDVKM. There are 19 residues in the CDR3. CDR3 nucleotides: TGTGCCAGCAGTTTTTTCTCGGGACAGCCAGCCACCTCTGGAAACACCATATATTTT. Amino acids: CASSFFSGQPATSGNTIYF.

This chain joins TRBV11-2 and TRBJ2-7; D unclear. CDR1 is SGHAT, CDR2 FQNNGV, per germline. Trimming took off 3 bases at V and 0 bases at J, with 6 bases between the two ends. This CDR3 is 13 amino acids long. CDR3 protein: CASSFEVSYEQYV. The DNA of the CDR3 is TGTGCCAGCAGCTTCGAGGTCTCCTACGAGCAGTACGTC.

The V and J genes are TRBV5-1 and TRBJ1-1, with D unclear. V was pared by 4 bases and J by 10 bases, with 20 bases between. There are 14 residues in the CDR3. Germline CDR1 is SGHRS and CDR2 is YFSETQ. DNA of the CDR3: TGCGCCAGCAGCGATTTGGGCGGGAGTTTGTCAGCTTTCTTT. Residues: CASSDLGGSLSAFF. Full variable domain (outside the CDR3, taken from reference TRBV5-1 and TRBJ1-1): KAGVTQTPRYLIKTRGQQVTLSCSPISGHRSVSWYQQTPGQGLQFLFEYFSETQRNKGNFPGRFSGRQFSNSRSEMNVSTLELGDSALYLCASSDLGGSLSAFFGQGTRLTVV.

Concerning this clone itself: Other nucleotide sequences in the sample specify the same CDR3. The chain is built from TRBV7-3 and TRBJ2-3, with a tentative D call TRBD1 (5 bases). In germline, CDR1 is SGHTA, CDR2 FQGTGA. The CDR3 covers 14 residues. The germline V and J ends were trimmed by 5 bases and 0 bases, with 9 bases remaining between them. CDR3 in amino acids: CASSPGHSTDTQYF. The CDR3 DNA reads as TGTGCCAGCAGCCCCGGACACAGCACAGATACGCAGTATTTT.

The chain employs TRBV20-1 and TRBJ2-1; TRBD2 is a possible D gene (5 bases). CDR1 is DFQATT, CDR2 SNEGSKA, per germline (reference sequence). V lost 3 bases and J 6 bases, leaving 6 bases between the germline ends. The CDR3 runs 11 residues. CDR3 loop: CSASLANEQFF. In DNA, the CDR3 is TGCAGTGCTAGCCTAGCCAATGAGCAGTTCTTC.